These 24 T cell receptor beta chains came from one sample sequenced in a study of blood T cells in healthy people across ages. A sample-barcoded 5' primer and a J-beta primer mix were used in a second PCR of about 7 to 12 cycles. TCRdb analysed the 5' RACE reads with MiXCR anew, one entry per CDR3 protein. The sample records about 640,000 distinct CDR3 sequences, roughly 53% being singletons. Sequencing was done on a sample of blood. The receptors were gathered from a man in his 60s in good health.

In its sample, this clonotype was seen a few times. The J gene is TRBJ2-5, the V gene TRBV5-1, with D unresolved. The germline V and J ends were trimmed by 4 bases and 6 bases, with 19 bases remaining between them. This CDR3 region has 15 residues. The germline V gene encodes CDR1 SGHRS and CDR2 YFSETQ. The CDR3 sequence is CASSPTTGPSKTQYF. The CDR3 nucleotides read TGCGCCAGCAGCCCCACCACCGGACCCTCGAAGACCCAGTACTTC.

The rearrangement joins TRBV6-6 to TRBJ2-1; D gene unclear. The CDR3 length is 13 residues. V was shortened by 4 bases and J by 10 bases, with 14 bases between the two germline ends. Per germline, CDR1 MNHNY and CDR2 SVGAGI (reference sequence). CDR3 protein: CASSSPGELEQFF. CDR3 coding DNA: TGTGCCAGCAGTTCCCCTGGTGAGTTGGAGCAGTTCTTC.

The chain couples TRBV3-1 to TRBJ2-1; 15 nucleotides match TRBD2. V gave up 4 bases and J gave up 11 bases; unmatched junction bases: 9. CDR3 size: 16 residues. Per germline, CDR1 LGHDT and CDR2 YNNKEL (reference sequence). CDR3 sequence reads: CASSRRSGLAGGQQFF. The CDR3 DNA is TGTGCCAGCAGCCGCCGCTCGGGACTAGCGGGGGGCCAGCAGTTCTTC.

The chain links TRBV12-3 or TRBV12-4 to TRBJ2-2; possibly TRBD1 or TRBD2 for D (6 bases each). V dropped 7 bases and J dropped 3 bases, with 9 bases sitting between them. The CDR3 has 13 residues. CDR3 in amino acids: CASTRGDTGELFF. CDR3 nucleotide sequence: TGTGCCAGCACAAGGGGGGACACCGGGGAGCTGTTTTTT.

The chain is built from TRBV7-8 and TRBJ2-5, with D possibly matching TRBD2 (6 bases). The V end was cut by 3 bases, the J end by 6 bases, with 17 bases between. The CDR3 is 15 residues long. The germline V gene has CDR1 SGHVS and CDR2 FQNEAQ. This CDR3 reads CASSFAWGDSKTQYF. CDR3 nucleotide sequence: TGTGCCAGCAGCTTCGCATGGGGGGACTCGAAGACCCAGTACTTC.

The V call is TRBV28, the J call TRBJ1-4, with D possibly TRBD1 on 6 matching bases. Germline values: CDR1 MDHEN, CDR2 SYDVKM. Trimming pared 3 bases from V and 7 bases from J, leaving 12 bases between. CDR3 size: 14 residues. The CDR3 sequence: CASSFSQGGEKLFF. The CDR3 nucleotides are TGTGCCAGCAGTTTTTCACAGGGAGGTGAAAAACTGTTTTTT. Variable domain in full (rest from reference TRBV28 and TRBJ1-4): DVKVTQSSRYLVKRTGEKVFLECVQDMDHENMFWYRQDPGLGLRLIYFSYDVKMKEKGDIPEGYSVSREKKERFSLILESASTNQTSMYLCASSFSQGGEKLFFGSGTQLSVL.

This clonotype occurred a few times. The chain combines TRBV5-1 with TRBJ1-5; 9 bases are a match to TRBD1. V gave up 4 bases and J gave up 6 bases; unmatched junction bases: 8. The germline V gene has CDR1 SGHRS and CDR2 YFSETQ. This CDR3 spans 15 amino acids. CDR3 in DNA: TGCGCCAGCAGCCCGGAGGGACAGGGTGGTCAGCCCCAGCATTTT. This translates into CASSPEGQGGQPQHF.

The V call is TRBV29-1, the J call TRBJ1-2; D unresolved. This CDR3 is built from 14 residues. Germline V gene sequence: CDR1 SQVTM, CDR2 ANQGSEA. V lost 6 bases to trimming and J lost 2 bases, with 16 bases between them. CDR3 nucleotide sequence: TGCAGCGTCGGCCCGGACCCAGAGAACTATGGCTACACCTTC. It is translated as CSVGPDPENYGYTF.

V and J are TRBV20-1 and TRBJ2-3; TRBD2 agrees at 9 bases. The CDR3 is 13 amino acids. The V gene end was trimmed by 3 bases and the J gene end by 5 bases; junction bases not matched to a gene: 3. Germline V gene sequence: CDR1 DFQATT, CDR2 SNEGSKA (reference sequence). CDR3 loop: CSARAGGKDTQYF. For the CDR3, the DNA is TGCAGTGCTAGGGCGGGGGGGAAAGATACGCAGTATTTT.

This chain links TRBV12-3 or TRBV12-4 with TRBJ2-7; 8 bases are a match to TRBD2. Judging by the DNA end, TRBJ2-5 fits better; the J call may be wrong. This CDR3 is 15 amino acids long. CDR3 loop: CASSYGTRGSETQYF. For the CDR3, the DNA is TGTGCCAGCAGTTACGGGACTAGAGGGAGCGAGACCCAGTACTTC.

The chain combines TRBV27 with TRBJ2-7; tentative D call: TRBD1 (5 bases). This CDR3 is built from 16 residues. Trimming left V 5 bases short and J 7 bases short, with 24 bases between. Germline values: CDR1 MNHEY, CDR2 SMNVEV (reference sequence). The CDR3 DNA reads TGTGCCAGCAGTCCCCCCAGGGCCCTATCCTACAATGAGCAGTACTTC. It is translated as CASSPPRALSYNEQYF.

Ten or more counts support this clonotype. This rearrangement joins TRBV7-9 to TRBJ2-7, with TRBD2 as a possible D gene (5 bases). The CDR3 is 14 residues long. CDR1 is SEHNR and CDR2 is FQNEAQ in the germline V gene (reference sequence). V lost 3 bases and J lost 0, with 9 bases in between. The chain's CDR3 is CASSLAGSSYEQYF. The CDR3 DNA sequence: TGTGCCAGCAGCTTGGCGGGCAGCTCCTACGAGCAGTACTTC.

Regarding this clonotype: The junction departs from the called germline gene at one end, perhaps through a read error. V gene TRBV4-1 combines with J gene TRBJ1-6; 7 bases align to TRBD1. Germline values: CDR1 MGHRA, CDR2 YSYEKL. The CDR3 is made up of 16 amino acids. The CDR3 sequence is CVSSQEGQPLNSPLHF. In DNA, the CDR3 is TGCGTCAGCAGCCAAGAGGGACAGCCTTTAAATTCACCCCTCCACTTT.

This clonotype was recorded a few times. This chain connects TRBV5-1 to TRBJ2-1, with D perhaps TRBD1 (6 bases). Germline V gene data show CDR1 as SGHRS and CDR2 as YFSETQ. V was trimmed by 6 bases and J by 4 bases, leaving 14 bases between them. This CDR3 has 14 amino acids. As DNA, the CDR3 is TGCGCCAGCACCCGGACAGAAAATTACAATGAGCAGTTCTTC. Its translation: CASTRTENYNEQFF.

This clonotype was detected a few times. V gene TRBV29-1 combines with J gene TRBJ2-1; 12 positions agree with TRBD2. Germline V gene lookup returns CDR1 SQVTM and CDR2 ANQGSEA. CDR3 size: 15 residues. The V and J ends lost 3 bases and 4 bases, in that order; junction bases with no gene match: 4. The CDR3 nucleotides are TGCAGCGTTGAGACTAGCGGGGGACCTTACAATGAGCAGTTCTTC. Translating gives CSVETSGGPYNEQFF.

The chain has TRBV27 and TRBJ1-1; TRBD1 matches at 8 bases. Trimming at V came to 5 bases and at J to 0 bases, leaving 8 bases not matched to a gene. Germline V gene lookup returns CDR1 MNHEY and CDR2 SMNVEV (reference sequence). This CDR3 contains 16 residues. CDR3: CASSPNRGGMNTEAFF. CDR3 sequence (DNA): TGTGCCAGCAGTCCCAACAGGGGGGGCATGAACACTGAAGCTTTCTTT.

The chain employs TRBV5-4 and TRBJ2-3, with TRBD2 matching over 10 bases. V lost 3 bases, J lost 6 bases, and 7 bases stayed unmatched. Germline V gene lookup returns CDR1 SGHNT and CDR2 YYREEE (reference sequence). CDR3 size: 15 residues. The CDR3 sequence: CASSSGLAMADTQYF. CDR3 DNA sequence: TGTGCCAGCAGCTCGGGACTAGCGATGGCGGATACGCAGTATTTT.

V usage is TRBV7-2 and J usage is TRBJ2-5; no definite D call. This CDR3 region has 13 residues. V lost 6 bases to trimming and J lost 1 base, with 9 bases between them. Germline V gene data show CDR1 as SGHTA and CDR2 as FQGNSA. CDR3 protein: CASRRPGQETQYF. CDR3 nucleotides: TGTGCCAGCAGGCGACCCGGCCAAGAGACCCAGTACTTC.

This clonotype has more than one count but fewer than ten. This chain joins TRBV4-2 and TRBJ2-5; TRBD2 might be the D (6 bases). Germline CDR1 and CDR2: LGHNA and YNFKEQ. The ends were cut back, 0 bases at V and 5 bases at J, with 16 bases in the middle. The CDR3 is 16 amino acids. The CDR3: CASSQEVLAGRETQYF. The CDR3 nucleotides are TGTGCCAGCAGCCAAGAAGTCCTGGCGGGGCGGGAGACCCAGTACTTC.

V gene TRBV29-1 combines with J gene TRBJ2-1; 8 bases line up with TRBD2. The germline V gene has CDR1 SQVTM and CDR2 ANQGSEA. V was clipped by 4 bases and J by 7 bases; unmatched bases: 12. The CDR3 is 15 amino acids. CDR3 bases: TGCAGCGTTGGGGCGGGGGGCCTGTTTGGGAATGAGCAGTTCTTC. It yields the protein CSVGAGGLFGNEQFF.

The chain carries TRBV7-2 and TRBJ2-1; D is uncertain. The CDR3 length is 13 residues. Germline lookup yields CDR1 SGHTA and CDR2 FQGNSA. Trimming removed 8 bases from V and 0 bases from J, with 8 bases in between. The chain's CDR3 is CASLRTSYNEQFF. In DNA, the CDR3 is TGTGCCAGCCTGCGAACCTCCTACAATGAGCAGTTCTTC.

This chain uses TRBV28 with TRBJ1-2, with D possibly TRBD1 on 5 matching bases. The CDR3 extends over 12 amino acids. Between the trimmed V and J ends, which lost 5 bases and 8 bases, there was a span of 12 bases. In germline, CDR1 is MDHEN, CDR2 SYDVKM. DNA of the CDR3: TGTGCCAGCAGTGCGCCACAGGTCGGCTACACCTTC. Its translation: CASSAPQVGYTF.

V is TRBV15 and J is TRBJ2-1, with 12 bases aligning to TRBD2. The CDR3 totals 16 residues. The J segment lost 7 bases and the V segment lost 1 base, leaving 5 bases of the junction unmatched. Germline values: CDR1 LNHNV, CDR2 YYDKDF (reference sequence). The CDR3, as DNA: TGTGCCACCAGCAGAGGCCGACTAGCGGGGGCGAATGAGCAGTTCTTC. Residues: CATSRGRLAGANEQFF.

This clonotype was found once. The chain carries TRBV6-2 or TRBV6-3 and TRBJ1-2, with D uncertain. CDR1 and CDR2 from the germline V gene are MNHEY and SVGEGT. Trimming shortened V by 0 bases and J by 6 bases, and 14 bases separated the two germline ends. The length of the CDR3 is 15 residues. DNA of the CDR3: TGTGCCAGCAGTTACTCGAATGGTGCGGGTAATGGCTACACCTTC. Protein product: CASSYSNGAGNGYTF.